Below, 32 T cell receptor beta chains from the same sample are listed, as sequenced in a study of blood T cell repertoires in COVID-19. TCRdb's copy holds only in-frame clones and misses some; the assay was immunoSEQ multiplex PCR. The sample has roughly 88,000 clones, around nine tenths seen once. The sample was peripheral blood. These receptors were obtained from a woman aged 45-65 years in a cohort sampled during active COVID-19.

The genes are TRBV6-5 and TRBJ2-2; 9 bases are shared with TRBD1. The germline V gene encodes CDR1 MNHEY and CDR2 SVGAGI. V trimming: 8 bases; J trimming: 3 bases; junction bases outside the gene matches: 7. The length of the CDR3 is 15 residues. The CDR3 DNA reads TGTGCCAGCGGGACAGGGATTTCGGACACCGGGGAGCTGTTTTTT. Encoded protein: CASGTGISDTGELFF.

The chain combines TRBV5-8 with TRBJ1-5; D may be TRBD1 (6 bases). V was pared by 0 bases and J by 4 bases, with 11 bases between. Germline lookup yields CDR1 SGHTS and CDR2 YDEGEE. This CDR3 comprises 15 residues. CDR3 DNA: TGTGCCAGCAGCTTGGGGGGACAAATTAATCAGCCCCAGCATTTT. Protein product: CASSLGGQINQPQHF.

This chain connects TRBV18 to TRBJ2-2; 8 nucleotides line up with TRBD2. The CDR3 runs to 18 residues. Per germline, CDR1 KGHSH and CDR2 LQKENI. The J segment lost 0 bases and the V segment lost 4 bases, leaving 10 bases of the junction unmatched. CDR3 region: CASSLPLAGGPNTGELFF. Here the CDR3 DNA reads TGTGCCAGCTCACTTCCCCTGGCGGGGGGCCCGAACACCGGGGAGCTGTTTTTT.

V gene TRBV11-3 combines with J gene TRBJ2-7; maybe TRBD1 (7 bases). V was clipped by 5 bases and J by 3 bases, with 14 bases between them. The CDR3 has 14 amino acids. The germline V gene encodes CDR1 SGHNT and CDR2 YENEEA. The CDR3 DNA sequence: TGTGCCAGCAGCCAGAGACAGGGACTCTACGAGCAGTACTTC. Translating it yields CASSQRQGLYEQYF.

The chain links TRBV14 to TRBJ2-5; D might be TRBD1 (6 bases). Germline V gene lookup returns CDR1 SGHDN and CDR2 FVKESK. Trimming removed 0 bases from V and 1 base from J, with 15 bases in between. The CDR3 spans 17 residues. CDR3 residues: CASSQESGQYSQETQYF. In DNA, the CDR3 is TGTGCCAGCAGCCAAGAATCCGGACAGTATTCCCAAGAGACCCAGTACTTC.

This sequence joins TRBV7-2 and TRBJ1-1; 7 nucleotides line up with TRBD1. The CDR3 runs 15 residues. Per germline, CDR1 SGHTA and CDR2 FQGNSA. Losses at the gene ends were 5 bases for V and 5 bases for J; bases not matched to a gene: 11. CDR3 nucleotide sequence: TGTGCCAGCAGCGGACGAACAGGGGTTCTTACTGAAGCTTTCTTT. Translating gives CASSGRTGVLTEAFF.

This clone was observed once. The V gene is TRBV7-2, the J gene TRBJ1-5; TRBD1 aligns across 7 bases. The length of the CDR3 is 16 residues. V gave up 4 bases and J gave up 7 bases; unmatched junction bases: 13. CDR1 and CDR2 (germline): SGHTA, FQGNSA. CDR3 nucleotide sequence: TGTGCCAGCAGCTCGGCGACAAGGGGGCTTGGGCAGCCCCAGCATTTT. Its translation is CASSSATRGLGQPQHF.

This clone occurred once. V gene TRBV29-1 combines with J gene TRBJ2-2; 8 bases are a match to TRBD2. Germline trimming cut 4 bases from V and 0 bases from J; bases unmatched to any gene: 13. CDR3 length equals 18 residues. CDR1 is SQVTM, CDR2 ANQGSEA, per germline. The CDR3 loop is CSVGRGGILNANTGELFF. The CDR3 DNA is TGCAGCGTTGGACGGGGGGGGATACTAAACGCGAACACCGGGGAGCTGTTTTTT.

J is TRBJ1-1 and V is TRBV28; D might be TRBD1 (5 bases). Germline CDR1 and CDR2: MDHEN and SYDVKM. V was clipped by 3 bases and J by 6 bases, with 14 bases between them. CDR3 length: 14 amino acids. The DNA of the CDR3 is TGTGCCAGCAGTTTGGTTGCAGGGCACGCTGAAGCTTTCTTT. This encodes CASSLVAGHAEAFF.

The V and J genes are TRBV27 and TRBJ1-2; 9 bases agree with TRBD1. This CDR3 comprises 13 residues. Trimming took 6 bases from V and 4 from J; bases not matched to a gene: 3. Germline assignment: CDR1 MNHEY and CDR2 SMNVEV (reference sequence). CDR3 in amino acids: CASRPTGGYGYTF. DNA of the CDR3: TGTGCCAGCAGGCCGACAGGGGGCTATGGCTACACCTTC.

The rearrangement uses TRBV3-1 (or the pseudogene TRBV3-2) and TRBJ1-6; possibly TRBD1 for D (6 bases). From germline, CDR1 is LGHDT and CDR2 YNNKEL (reference sequence). This CDR3 spans 14 amino acids. The germline V and J ends were trimmed by 3 bases and 5 bases, with 8 bases remaining between them. The CDR3 nucleotides are TGTGCCAGCAGCCAGGACAGAGATAATTCACCCCTCCACTTT. Protein: CASSQDRDNSPLHF.

The V call is TRBV19, the J call TRBJ2-1; the match to TRBD2 covers 8 bases. The CDR3 is made up of 15 amino acids. The V gene's germline CDR1 is LNHDA and CDR2 SQIVND (reference sequence). Trimming took 5 bases from V and 6 from J; bases not matched to a gene: 9. The CDR3 sequence: CASSPRKAGGNEQFF. The CDR3 bases are TGTGCCAGTAGTCCCCGTAAGGCGGGAGGCAATGAGCAGTTCTTC.

The CDR3 loop reads CASSDYRGLYGYTF. For the CDR3, the DNA is TGTGCCAGCAGTGACTACAGGGGGTTGTATGGCTACACCTTC. The V and J genes are TRBV27 and TRBJ1-2; 8 bases agree with TRBD1. Germline CDR1 and CDR2: MNHEY and SMNVEV (reference sequence). The CDR3 spans 14 residues. V lost 5 bases and J lost 5; bases outside the gene matches: 7.

For this clone: One end of the junction does not line up with germline, which may come from a read error. The genes are TRBV7-7 and TRBJ2-2; D uncertain. CDR1 and CDR2 (germline): SSHAT, FNYEAQ (reference sequence). The CDR3 contains 14 residues. In DNA, the CDR3 is TGTGCTAGCAGCTTAGGCGGGAACACCGGGGAGCTGTTTTTT. It is translated as CASSLGGNTGELFF. The whole variable domain, filled in from reference TRBV7-7 and TRBJ2-2, reads GAGVSQSPRYKVTKRGQDVTLRCDPISSHATLYWYQQALGQGPEFLTYFNYEAQPDKSGLPSDRFSAERPEGSISTLTIQRTEQRDSAMYRCASSLGGNTGELFFGEGSRLTVL.

The chain couples TRBV3-1 (or the pseudogene TRBV3-2) to TRBJ2-3; TRBD2 matches 10 bases. CDR1 LGHDT and CDR2 YNNKEL come from the germline V gene (reference sequence). This CDR3 contains 15 residues. With 5 bases clipped from V and 6 bases from J, the junction kept 8 bases outside the gene matches. The CDR3 region is CASSSAGGPRDTQYF. CDR3 bases: TGTGCCAGCAGCTCAGCGGGGGGGCCAAGGGATACGCAGTATTTT.

This clone was counted a single time. The chain joins TRBV25-1 to TRBJ1-2; maybe TRBD1 (6 bases). The V end lost 4 bases, the J end lost 4 bases, and 22 bases lay between the germline ends. This CDR3 is built from 17 residues. The germline V gene has CDR1 MGHDK and CDR2 SYGVNS. CDR3: CASSGQTQTGRGYGYTF. The CDR3 nucleotides read TGTGCCAGCAGTGGCCAGACTCAGACAGGTCGGGGCTATGGCTACACCTTC.

The CDR3 DNA is TGTGCCAGCAGCTTGAACCCCAGGACAGGGGCTCGGAATACTGAAGCTTTCTTT. It translates to CASSLNPRTGARNTEAFF. The V and J genes are TRBV7-6 and TRBJ1-1; TRBD1 aligns across 9 bases. The germline gives CDR1 SGHVS, CDR2 FNYEAQ. CDR3 length: 18 amino acids. Unmatched junction bases numbered 16, after V lost 3 bases and J lost 5 bases.

The chain links TRBV6-5 to TRBJ2-3; 7 nucleotides line up with TRBD2. J lost 1 base, V lost 5 bases, and 3 bases had no gene match. CDR1 is MNHEY, CDR2 SVGAGI, per germline. This CDR3 has 14 residues. For the CDR3, the DNA is TGTGCCAGCAGTACTAGCGCGGGCACAGATACGCAGTATTTT. Residues: CASSTSAGTDTQYF.

This chain uses TRBV4-2 with TRBJ1-2, with a weak D call TRBD1 (6 bases). Trimming pared 3 bases from V and 6 bases from J, leaving 11 bases between. The CDR3 runs to 13 residues. Germline V CDR1 and CDR2: LGHNA, YNFKEQ. CDR3 sequence reads: CASSQQNRDGYTF. In nucleotides, the CDR3 is TGTGCCAGCAGCCAGCAAAACAGGGATGGCTACACCTTC.

The CDR3, as DNA: TGTGCCAGCAGTTGGGGACAGGGGAATCAGCCCCAGCATTTT. Its translation: CASSWGQGNQPQHF. This chain uses TRBV6-6 with TRBJ1-5; 10 nucleotides line up with TRBD1. This CDR3 has 14 amino acids. V dropped 4 bases and J dropped 4; count of bases not matched to a gene: 1. From germline, CDR1 is MNHNY and CDR2 SVGAGI (reference sequence).

This clone was detected only once. DNA of the CDR3: TGTGCCAGCAGCTTTGGTCAGGAGCAGTTCTTC. Translating gives CASSFGQEQFF. V and J are TRBV5-4 and TRBJ2-1, with D unclear. V was shortened by 2 bases and J by 10 bases, with 7 bases between the two germline ends. CDR1 is SGHNT, CDR2 YYREEE, per germline (reference sequence). CDR3 length equals 11 residues.

This clone was seen only once. The rearrangement joins TRBV4-1 to TRBJ1-1; no reliable D call. Germline assignment: CDR1 MGHRA and CDR2 YSYEKL. V dropped 1 base and J dropped 1 base, with 13 bases sitting between them. This CDR3 contains 16 residues. DNA of the CDR3: TGCGCCAGCAGCCAAGGCCACGCACAAACGAACACTGAAGCTTTCTTT. The encoded protein is CASSQGHAQTNTEAFF.

The chain joins TRBV3-1 (or the pseudogene TRBV3-2) to TRBJ2-7; 7 bases fit TRBD1. Trimming cost V 4 bases and J 3 bases; bases outside gene matches: 9. This CDR3 is built from 15 residues. Germline CDR1 LGHDT, CDR2 YNNKEL (reference sequence). The CDR3 protein is CASSRPGQWNYEQYF. The CDR3, as DNA: TGTGCCAGCAGCCGGCCGGGACAGTGGAACTACGAGCAGTACTTC.

This chain connects TRBV10-3 to TRBJ1-2; 9 bases align to TRBD1. CDR3 length equals 17 residues. Germline assignment: CDR1 ENHRY and CDR2 SYGVKD. V was clipped by 6 bases and J by 0 bases; unmatched bases: 11. In DNA, the CDR3 is TGTGCCATCAGGGCTACCGGGACAGGGTCATCTAACTATGGCTACACCTTC. This sequence encodes CAIRATGTGSSNYGYTF.

The V call is TRBV11-3, the J call TRBJ2-1, with 7 bases fitting TRBD1. Germline CDR1 reads SGHNT; CDR2 reads YENEEA. With V trimmed by 8 bases and J by 2 bases, 9 bases remained unmatched. The CDR3 spans 15 residues. CDR3 region: CASLRQGAAYNEQFF. DNA of the CDR3: TGTGCCAGCCTCCGACAGGGTGCCGCCTACAATGAGCAGTTCTTC.

This sequence joins TRBV5-4 and TRBJ2-1, with 7 bases aligning to TRBD2. Germline-derived CDR1 and CDR2 are SGHNT and YYREEE (reference sequence). The CDR3 length is 16 residues. The V and J ends lost 1 base and 7 bases, in that order; junction bases with no gene match: 11. The CDR3 DNA follows: TGTGCCAGCAGCTTGTTTGGGGGAGGGCCAGGGAATGAGCAGTTCTTC. Its translation is CASSLFGGGPGNEQFF.

The chain links TRBV9 to TRBJ1-1; 10 bases agree with TRBD1. CDR1 is SGDLS and CDR2 is YYNGEE in the germline V gene. V gave up 0 bases and J gave up 0 bases; unmatched junction bases: 2. The CDR3 sequence is 16 residues long. This CDR3 reads CASSVGQGAMNTEAFF. As DNA, the CDR3 is TGTGCCAGCAGCGTAGGACAGGGGGCTATGAACACTGAAGCTTTCTTT.

J is TRBJ1-2 and V is TRBV25-1; 12 bases agree with TRBD1. The V gene's germline CDR1 is MGHDK and CDR2 SYGVNS. This CDR3 comprises 16 residues. V shed 6 bases and J 1 base; nucleotides not matched to a gene: 6. The CDR3 is CASRGDRGRYNYGYTF. CDR3 DNA: TGTGCCAGCAGAGGGGACAGGGGGCGTTATAACTATGGCTACACCTTC.

V and J are TRBV11-3 and TRBJ1-4; no reliable D call. The CDR3 length is 13 residues. CDR1 and CDR2 (germline): SGHNT, YENEEA. Between the trimmed V and J ends, which lost 0 bases and 6 bases, there was a span of 5 bases. Written as DNA, the CDR3 is TGTGCCAGCAGCTTAGAGGCGGATGAAAAACTGTTTTTT. This gives the protein CASSLEADEKLFF. Looking up the rest from reference TRBV11-3 and TRBJ1-4 gives the full variable domain: EAGVVQSPRYKIIEKKQPVAFWCNPISGHNTLYWYLQNLGQGPELLIRYENEEAVDDSQLPKDRFSAERLKGVDSTLKIQPAELGDSAVYLCASSLEADEKLFFGSGTQLSVL.

V gene TRBV5-1 combines with J gene TRBJ2-2; TRBD1 matches at 9 bases. The CDR3 consists of 17 residues. Germline V gene sequence: CDR1 SGHRS, CDR2 YFSETQ. V dropped 0 bases and J dropped 0; count of bases not matched to a gene: 3. The CDR3 sequence: CASSLGRDRANTGELFF. CDR3 coding DNA: TGCGCCAGCAGCTTGGGCCGGGACAGGGCGAACACCGGGGAGCTGTTTTTT.

This chain uses TRBV3-1 (or the pseudogene TRBV3-2) with TRBJ1-1, with 7 bases fitting TRBD1. After removal of 0 bases from V and 3 bases from J, the junction contained 1 base not matched to a gene. This CDR3 contains 14 residues. Germline loops: CDR1 LGHDT, CDR2 YNNKEL (reference sequence). In nucleotides, the CDR3 is TGTGCCAGCAGCCAAGAAGGGGGCTACACTGAAGCTTTCTTT. Amino acid sequence: CASSQEGGYTEAFF.

Comment on this clone: A read error may produce the germline difference seen at one junction end. This chain's CDR3 is CASSPQTGDYVQYF. In DNA, the CDR3 is TGCGCCAGCAGCCCTCAAACGGGGGATTACGTGCAGTACTTC. The chain combines TRBV4-1 with TRBJ2-7, with a weak D call TRBD2 (6 bases). Germline V gene lookup returns CDR1 MGHRA and CDR2 YSYEKL. CDR3 size: 14 residues.